A single sample gave rise to the 5 T cell receptor beta chains below, sequenced in a study of T-cell memory formation after mild COVID-19. In TCRdb, the 5' RACE reads were re-called with MiXCR into one record per CDR3 protein. The repertoire holds 250,000 to 300,000 distinct CDR3 sequences, roughly 16% seen once, with more than 20% in the top ten. Sequenced: PBMCs or a T cell subset sorted from them (not recorded which). Receptors originate from a man aged 18 to 35 who had mild COVID-19 (a few samples of this study predate the infection). Cell type and time point are not known.

This clonotype was counted only a few times. The chain carries TRBV29-1 and TRBJ2-5; 7 positions agree with TRBD1. After removal of 4 bases from V and 5 bases from J, the junction contained 7 bases not matched to a gene. Germline loops: CDR1 SQVTM, CDR2 ANQGSEA. The CDR3 sequence is 13 residues long. Written as DNA, the CDR3 is TGCAGCGTTGGACAGGGATGGGGTGAGACCCAGTACTTC. Amino acids: CSVGQGWGETQYF. The variable domain in full, with the rest retrieved from reference TRBV29-1 and TRBJ2-5, is SAVISQKPSRDICQRGTSLTIQCQVDSQVTMMFWYRQQPGQSLTLIATANQGSEATYESGFVIDKFPISRPNLTFSTLTVSNMSPEDSSIYLCSVGQGWGETQYFGPGTRLLVL.

This clonotype was counted a few times. The chain couples TRBV5-1 to TRBJ2-5, with 7 bases aligning to TRBD1. Germline CDR1 reads SGHRS; CDR2 reads YFSETQ. Trimming cost V 4 bases and J 2 bases; bases outside gene matches: 5. The length of the CDR3 is 14 residues. CDR3 in amino acids: CASSPDRAQETQYF. CDR3 nucleotide sequence: TGCGCCAGCAGCCCAGACAGGGCGCAAGAGACCCAGTACTTC.

This clonotype showed up many times. The V and J genes are TRBV10-3 and TRBJ1-4; 8 bases fit TRBD1. Trimming removed 6 bases from V and 5 bases from J; junction bases left unmatched: 5. There are 14 residues in the CDR3. The germline gives CDR1 ENHRY, CDR2 SYGVKD. CDR3 sequence (DNA): TGTGCCATCAGACCGGGACAGGACAATGAAAAACTGTTTTTT. It specifies CAIRPGQDNEKLFF.

The rearrangement links TRBV12-3 or TRBV12-4 to TRBJ1-5, with unresolved D. This CDR3 is 12 amino acids long. V lost 8 bases to trimming and J lost 11 bases, with 16 bases between them. CDR3: CASARMRTAQHF. The CDR3 region has the DNA TGTGCCAGCGCCCGGATGCGGACGGCCCAGCATTTT.

The genes are TRBV12-3 or TRBV12-4 and TRBJ2-1; possibly TRBD1 for D (5 bases). The ends were cut back, 3 bases at V and 2 bases at J, with 8 bases in the middle. There are 14 residues in the CDR3. CDR3 residues: CASSFRAPYNEQFF. CDR3 DNA: TGTGCCAGCAGTTTCAGGGCACCCTACAATGAGCAGTTCTTC.